The rows below give T cell receptor beta chains drawn from one sample of a study of T cell responses to AZD1222 COVID-19 vaccine. Libraries were prepared by immunoSEQ multiplex PCR; TCRdb keeps only in-frame clonotypes and omits some of them. The data show more than 95,000 clones, with more than 85% seen just once and around 7.5% held by the top ten. Specimen: peripheral blood, collected on day 0 of AZD1222 vaccination. These receptors came from an adult in good health. The conserved cysteine and the conserved F or W are not part of the CDR3 here.

len: 13
v_gene: TRBV19
CDR3aa: ASSIEGTPYYEQY

len: 12
v_gene: TRBV5-4
CDR3aa: ASSLGQLYNEQF

len: 9
v_gene: TRBV20-1
CDR3aa: SSGLYYEQY

len: 16
v_gene: TRBV28
CDR3aa: ASSYYPRLAGGIYIQY

len: 11
v_gene: TRBV27
CDR3aa: ASSEVPDSPLH

len: 12
v_gene: TRBV6-5
CDR3aa: ASKDSRRSYEQY

len: 12
v_gene: TRBV9
CDR3aa: ASSVLGVTDTQY

len: 12
v_gene: TRBV27
CDR3aa: ASSFSQGNSPLH

len: 13
v_gene: TRBV7-7
CDR3aa: ASSFGEASYNEQF

len: 14
v_gene: TRBV10-2
CDR3aa: ASSDFPGGAGTEAF

len: 10
v_gene: TRBV27
CDR3aa: AIKGGYNEQF

len: 12
v_gene: TRBV28
CDR3aa: ASSAGAGHYEQY

len: 14
v_gene: TRBV7-8
CDR3aa: ASSLLPQGLSTEAF

len: 15
v_gene: TRBV5-4
CDR3aa: ASSYSGTSGASNVLT

len: 14
v_gene: TRBV5-6
CDR3aa: ASSLGGQGIEETQY

len: 12
v_gene: TRBV28
CDR3aa: ASSGPAADYEQY

len: 13
v_gene: TRBV13
CDR3aa: ASSLGGPNTGELF

len: 11
v_gene: TRBV10-3
CDR3aa: AISVGENTEAF

len: 13
v_gene: TRBV21-1
CDR3aa: ASSKEGDNTYEQY

len: 11
v_gene: TRBV12-3/TRBV12-4
CDR3aa: ASSLQVNQPQH

len: 11
v_gene: TRBV27
CDR3aa: ASSPAPDTEAF

len: 7
v_gene: TRBV29-1
CDR3aa: SVQGLAF

len: 13
v_gene: TRBV7-3
CDR3aa: ASSLKSGSNQPQH

len: 16
v_gene: TRBV14
CDR3aa: ASSLLTGGLGGANVLT

len: 12
v_gene: TRBV7-2
CDR3aa: ASSAGTGPNEQF

len: 12
v_gene: TRBV28
CDR3aa: ASSPPEGAHGYT

len: 11
v_gene: TRBV5-1
CDR3aa: ASSLSDGEKLF

len: 12
v_gene: TRBV6-5
CDR3aa: ASSYGGVENIQY

len: 12
v_gene: TRBV5-1
CDR3aa: ASSWDTSTDTQY

len: 13
v_gene: TRBV4-1
CDR3aa: ASSQGYMTNQPQH

len: 13
v_gene: TRBV10-2
CDR3aa: ASSPLGGSSYEQY

len: 14
v_gene: TRBV7-9
CDR3aa: ASSQDTGTGGYEQY

len: 10
v_gene: TRBV11-1
CDR3aa: ASSLQGYEQY

len: 12
v_gene: TRBV5-8
CDR3aa: ASSLDRGRGGYT

len: 12
v_gene: TRBV15
CDR3aa: ATSREGNDNEQF

len: 10
v_gene: TRBV28
CDR3aa: ASTGGTGELF

len: 10
v_gene: TRBV4-2
CDR3aa: ASSPSAYEQY

len: 12
v_gene: TRBV6-2/TRBV6-3
CDR3aa: ASSPQGVSYEQY

len: 13
v_gene: TRBV25-1
CDR3aa: ASSEKIRGQTEAF

len: 10
v_gene: TRBV5-1
CDR3aa: ASSQEFEKLF

len: 11
v_gene: TRBV5-6
CDR3aa: ASKLDSESGYT

len: 14
v_gene: TRBV27
CDR3aa: ASSLSLGGSVYEQF

len: 15
v_gene: TRBV9
CDR3aa: ASSVGRGQSRYNEQF

len: 13
v_gene: TRBV28
CDR3aa: ASSLQGNFEQPQH

len: 14
v_gene: TRBV6-1
CDR3aa: ASSEAVGGGNEKLF

len: 12
v_gene: TRBV7-9
CDR3aa: ASSFSGTNEKLF

len: 11
v_gene: TRBV27
CDR3aa: ASRGQWAEKLF

len: 13
v_gene: TRBV29-1
CDR3aa: SVLKVPGAYNEQF

len: 12
v_gene: TRBV19
CDR3aa: ASSADRGGYGYT

len: 11
v_gene: TRBV24-1
CDR3aa: ATSDFGEVGAF

len: 11
v_gene: TRBV6-5
CDR3aa: ASRKSSVETQY

len: 9
v_gene: TRBV2
CDR3aa: ASSVAGEQY

len: 10
v_gene: TRBV19
CDR3aa: ASSINLGQQF

len: 13
v_gene: TRBV6-2/TRBV6-3
CDR3aa: ASSYRGPEGDTQY